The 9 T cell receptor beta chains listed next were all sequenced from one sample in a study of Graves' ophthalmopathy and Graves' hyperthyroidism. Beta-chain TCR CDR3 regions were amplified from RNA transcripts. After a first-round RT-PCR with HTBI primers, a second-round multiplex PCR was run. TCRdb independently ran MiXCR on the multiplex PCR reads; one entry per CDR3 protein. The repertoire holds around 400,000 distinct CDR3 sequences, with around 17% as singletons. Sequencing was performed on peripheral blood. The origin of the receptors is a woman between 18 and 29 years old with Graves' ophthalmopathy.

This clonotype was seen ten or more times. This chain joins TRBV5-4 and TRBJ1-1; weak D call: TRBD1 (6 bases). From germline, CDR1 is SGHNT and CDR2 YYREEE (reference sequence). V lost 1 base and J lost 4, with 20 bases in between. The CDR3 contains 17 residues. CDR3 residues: CASSLFDRLVTGTEAFF. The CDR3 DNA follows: TGTGCCAGCAGCTTGTTTGACAGGCTGGTTACCGGCACTGAAGCTTTCTTT.

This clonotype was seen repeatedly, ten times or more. This CDR3 reads CASSSGQGNNSPLHF. CDR3 coding DNA: TGTGCCAGCAGTTCCGGACAGGGTAATAATTCACCCCTCCACTTT. The V and J genes are TRBV6-5 and TRBJ1-6, with 8 nucleotides matching TRBD1. CDR3 size: 15 residues. The junction had 4 bases not matched to a gene; V was cut back by 4 bases and J by 5 bases. In germline, CDR1 is MNHEY, CDR2 SVGAGI.

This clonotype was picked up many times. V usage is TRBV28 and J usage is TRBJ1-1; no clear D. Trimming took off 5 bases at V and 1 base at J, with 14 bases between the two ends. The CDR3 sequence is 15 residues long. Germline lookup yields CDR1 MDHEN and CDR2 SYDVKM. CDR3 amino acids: CASSPLRVTNTEAFF. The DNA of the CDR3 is TGTGCCAGCAGTCCACTTCGGGTCACGAACACTGAAGCTTTCTTT.

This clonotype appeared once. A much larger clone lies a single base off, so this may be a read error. The CDR3 coding sequence is TGTGCCGGCAGTTTTTCTGGGTGGGAGGCCCAGTACTTC. Translation: CAGSFSGWEAQYF. The genes are TRBV28 and TRBJ2-5; tentative D call: TRBD2 (6 bases). Germline V gene sequence: CDR1 MDHEN, CDR2 SYDVKM. The CDR3 sequence is 13 residues long.

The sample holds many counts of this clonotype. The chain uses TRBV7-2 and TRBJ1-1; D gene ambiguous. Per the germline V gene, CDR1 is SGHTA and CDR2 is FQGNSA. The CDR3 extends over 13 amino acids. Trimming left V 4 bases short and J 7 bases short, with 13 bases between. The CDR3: CASSSSVVIEAFF. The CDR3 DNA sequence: TGTGCCAGCAGCTCTTCAGTAGTAATTGAAGCTTTCTTT. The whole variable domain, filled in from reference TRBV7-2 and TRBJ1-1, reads GAGVSQSPSNKVTEKGKDVELRCDPISGHTALYWYRQSLGQGLEFLIYFQGNSAPDKSGLPSDRFSAERTGGSVSTLTIQRTQQEDSAVYLCASSSSVVIEAFFGQGTRLTVV.

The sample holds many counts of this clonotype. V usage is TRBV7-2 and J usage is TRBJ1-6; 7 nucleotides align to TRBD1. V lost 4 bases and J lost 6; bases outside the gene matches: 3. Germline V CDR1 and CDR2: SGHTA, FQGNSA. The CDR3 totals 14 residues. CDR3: CASSSGQFNSPLHF. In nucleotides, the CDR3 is TGTGCCAGCAGCTCGGGACAGTTTAATTCACCCCTCCACTTT. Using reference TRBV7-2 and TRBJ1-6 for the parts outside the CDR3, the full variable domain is GAGVSQSPSNKVTEKGKDVELRCDPISGHTALYWYRQSLGQGLEFLIYFQGNSAPDKSGLPSDRFSAERTGGSVSTLTIQRTQQEDSAVYLCASSSGQFNSPLHFGNGTRLTVT.

The CDR3 region has the DNA TGTGCCATCAGTGAGACACCCCCCGGTCTAGCGGGAGAGGAGACCCAGTACTTC. This sequence encodes CAISETPPGLAGEETQYF. The rearrangement links TRBV10-3 to TRBJ2-5, with 10 bases matching TRBD2. This CDR3 has 18 residues. Germline values: CDR1 ENHRY, CDR2 SYGVKD. V shed 2 bases and J 5 bases; nucleotides not matched to a gene: 14.

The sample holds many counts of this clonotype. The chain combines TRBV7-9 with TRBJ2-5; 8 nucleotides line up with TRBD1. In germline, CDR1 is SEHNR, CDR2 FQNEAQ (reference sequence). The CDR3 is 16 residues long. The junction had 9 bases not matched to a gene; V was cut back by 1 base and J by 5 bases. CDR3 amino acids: CASSLVGRGQGETQYF. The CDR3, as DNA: TGTGCCAGCAGCTTAGTCGGCAGGGGGCAAGGGGAGACCCAGTACTTC.

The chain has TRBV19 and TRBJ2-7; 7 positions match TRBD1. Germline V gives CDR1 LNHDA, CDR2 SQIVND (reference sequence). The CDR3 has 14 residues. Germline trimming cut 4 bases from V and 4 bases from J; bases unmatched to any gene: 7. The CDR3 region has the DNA TGTGCCAGTAGTAGGACCGGGACAGTATACGAGCAGTACTTC. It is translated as CASSRTGTVYEQYF.